The entry below gives a single TCR beta chain sequence along with its context. Assay: immunoSEQ multiplex PCR; the TCRdb copy retains only in-frame clones and omits some. The repertoire holds over a million clones, 95% to 97% seen once, with about 1% in the top ten. The data stem from a study of shared clonotypes between healthy human individuals. Participating donors were healthy, HIV-negative adults free of recent acute infections or vaccinations. The source is a man aged 25-45 years in good health. The sequenced sample consisted of naive CD4+ T cells sorted from blood. Regarding subset: CD45RA+ positively selected.

In DNA form, the CDR3 reads TGTGCCAGCAGTTACCACAACAGGGGGCCCTTTACTGAAGCTTTCTTT. Translation gives CASSYHNRGPFTEAFF. The V gene is TRBV6-5, the J gene TRBJ1-1, with TRBD1 identical over 9 bases. This CDR3 region has 16 residues. Germline CDR1 MNHEY, CDR2 SVGAGI. The ends lost 2 bases at V and 5 bases at J; junction bases unmatched: 9.